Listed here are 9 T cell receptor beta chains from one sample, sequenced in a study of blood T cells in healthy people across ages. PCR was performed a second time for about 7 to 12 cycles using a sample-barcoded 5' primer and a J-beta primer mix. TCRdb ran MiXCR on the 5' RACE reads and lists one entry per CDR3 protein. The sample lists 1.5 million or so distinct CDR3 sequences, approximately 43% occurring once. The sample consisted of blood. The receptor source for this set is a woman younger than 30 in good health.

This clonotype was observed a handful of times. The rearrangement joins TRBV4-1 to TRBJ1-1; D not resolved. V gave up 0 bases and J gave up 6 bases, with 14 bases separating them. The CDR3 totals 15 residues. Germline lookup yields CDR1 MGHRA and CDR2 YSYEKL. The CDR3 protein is CASSQEGRSRSEAFF. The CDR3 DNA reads TGCGCCAGCAGCCAAGAAGGCAGGAGTAGGTCTGAAGCTTTCTTT.

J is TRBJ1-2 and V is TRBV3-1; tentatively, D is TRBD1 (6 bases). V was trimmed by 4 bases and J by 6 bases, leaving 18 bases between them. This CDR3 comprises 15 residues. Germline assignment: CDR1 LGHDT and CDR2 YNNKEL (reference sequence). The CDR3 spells CASSRRTTGSDGYTF. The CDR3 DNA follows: TGTGCCAGCAGCCGAAGAACCACAGGGTCGGATGGCTACACCTTC.

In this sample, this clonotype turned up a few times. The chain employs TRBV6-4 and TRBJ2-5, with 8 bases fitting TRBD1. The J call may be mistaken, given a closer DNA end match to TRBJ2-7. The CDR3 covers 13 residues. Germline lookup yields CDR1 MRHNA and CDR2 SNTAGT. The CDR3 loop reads CASSDKGQGEQYF. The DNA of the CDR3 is TGTGCCAGCAGTGACAAAGGACAGGGCGAGCAGTACTTC.

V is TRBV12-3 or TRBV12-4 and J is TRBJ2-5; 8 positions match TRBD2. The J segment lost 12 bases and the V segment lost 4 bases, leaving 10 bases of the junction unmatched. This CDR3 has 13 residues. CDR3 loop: CASSWRSGSVEYF. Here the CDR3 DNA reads TGTGCCAGCAGTTGGAGGAGCGGGAGCGTCGAGTACTTC.

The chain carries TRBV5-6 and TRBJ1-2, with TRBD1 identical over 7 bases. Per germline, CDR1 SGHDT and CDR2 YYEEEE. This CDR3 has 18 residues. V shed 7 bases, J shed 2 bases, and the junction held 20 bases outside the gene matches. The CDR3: CASYGLPFGTAKNYGYTF. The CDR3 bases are TGTGCCAGCTACGGGCTTCCATTTGGGACAGCAAAGAACTATGGCTACACCTTC.

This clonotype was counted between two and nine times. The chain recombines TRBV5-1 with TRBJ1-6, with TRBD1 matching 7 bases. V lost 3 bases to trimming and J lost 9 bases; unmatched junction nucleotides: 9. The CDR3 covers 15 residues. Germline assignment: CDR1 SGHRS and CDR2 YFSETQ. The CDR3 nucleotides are TGCGCCAGCAGCTCCCCGGGACAGAGTGGTTCACCCCTCCACTTT. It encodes CASSSPGQSGSPLHF.

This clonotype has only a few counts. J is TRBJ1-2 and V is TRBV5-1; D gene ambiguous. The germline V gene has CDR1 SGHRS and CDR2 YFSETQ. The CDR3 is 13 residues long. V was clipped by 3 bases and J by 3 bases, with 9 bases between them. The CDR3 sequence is CASSSDNDYGYTF. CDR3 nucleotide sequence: TGCGCCAGCAGCTCTGACAACGACTATGGCTACACCTTC.

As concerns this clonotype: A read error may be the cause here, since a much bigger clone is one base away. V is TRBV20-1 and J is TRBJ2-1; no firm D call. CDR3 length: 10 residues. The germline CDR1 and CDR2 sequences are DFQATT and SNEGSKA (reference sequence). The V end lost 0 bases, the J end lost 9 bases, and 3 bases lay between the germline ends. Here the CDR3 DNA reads TGCAGTGCTAGAGAGAGTGAGCAGTTCTTC. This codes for CSARESEQFF.

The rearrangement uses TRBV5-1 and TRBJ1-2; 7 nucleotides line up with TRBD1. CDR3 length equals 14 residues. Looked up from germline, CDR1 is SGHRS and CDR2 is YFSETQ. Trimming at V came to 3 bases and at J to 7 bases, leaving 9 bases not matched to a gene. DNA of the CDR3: TGCGCCAGCAGCTCCGATATTTACAGGGGTGGCTACACCTTC. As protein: CASSSDIYRGGYTF.